A selection of T cell receptor beta chains follows, all from one sample in a study of blood T cell repertoires in COVID-19. The protocol was immunoSEQ multiplex PCR, while the TCRdb copy is restricted to in-frame clones and leaves out a portion. Of tens of thousands of clones in the sample, 85% to 90% were seen once. The specimen sequenced was peripheral blood. The receptors come from a man aged 60 to 69 with acute or convalescent COVID-19. The CDR3 runs from the conserved cysteine through the conserved F or W. The order of the fields is V gene, D gene, clone size, J gene, CDR3 protein, CDR3 DNA. D genes are given only for firm matches. Part of the rows lack a size; the others show once, few, many or a class for expanded clones.

v_call: TRBV4-1
d_call: TRBD1
clone_size: NA
j_call: TRBJ1-5
cdr3_aa: CASSLRQGAGNQPQHF
cdr3_nt: TGCGCCAGCAGCCTTAGACAGGGGGCGGGCAATCAGCCCCAGCATTTT

v_call: TRBV19
d_call: TRBD1
clone_size: NA
j_call: TRBJ1-5
cdr3_aa: CASSIRGDSDSNQPQHF
cdr3_nt: TGTGCCAGTAGTATAAGAGGGGACAGTGATAGCAATCAGCCCCAGCATTTT

v_call: TRBV9
d_call: NA
clone_size: NA
j_call: TRBJ1-6
cdr3_aa: CASSVGPPAGRYNSPLHF
cdr3_nt: TGTGCCAGCAGCGTAGGCCCCCCGGCAGGCCGCTATAATTCACCCCTCCACTTT

v_call: TRBV5-1
d_call: NA
clone_size: NA
j_call: TRBJ1-3
cdr3_aa: CASSLGALSGNTIYF
cdr3_nt: TGCGCCAGCAGCTTGGGGGCCCTCTCTGGAAACACCATATATTTT

v_call: TRBV7-9
d_call: TRBD1
clone_size: NA
j_call: TRBJ2-7
cdr3_aa: CASRDTGTGTYVQYF
cdr3_nt: TGTGCCAGCAGAGACACCGGGACAGGGACATACGTGCAGTACTTC

v_call: TRBV12-3/TRBV12-4
d_call: NA
clone_size: NA
j_call: TRBJ1-5
cdr3_aa: CASSFGEQPQHF
cdr3_nt: TGTGCCAGCAGTTTTGGAGAACAGCCCCAGCATTTT

v_call: TRBV27
d_call: NA
clone_size: NA
j_call: TRBJ2-4
cdr3_aa: CASSLGSMANIQYF
cdr3_nt: TGTGCCAGCAGTTTGGGGAGTATGGCAAACATTCAGTACTTC

v_call: TRBV27
d_call: NA
clone_size: NA
j_call: TRBJ2-2
cdr3_aa: CASSLIGTSTGELFF
cdr3_nt: TGTGCCAGCAGTTTAATAGGGACAAGCACCGGGGAGCTGTTTTTT

v_call: TRBV11-2
d_call: NA
clone_size: NA
j_call: TRBJ1-6
cdr3_aa: CASSLEAGADSPLHF
cdr3_nt: TGTGCCAGCAGCTTAGAGGCGGGAGCGGATTCACCCCTCCACTTT

v_call: TRBV27
d_call: TRBD1
clone_size: few
j_call: TRBJ1-5
cdr3_aa: CASSSLGSGGGNQPQHF
cdr3_nt: TGTGCCAGCAGTTCCTTAGGCTCAGGGGGCGGCAATCAGCCCCAGCATTTT

v_call: TRBV30
d_call: TRBD2
clone_size: NA
j_call: TRBJ2-5
cdr3_aa: CAWSALGTSPETQYF
cdr3_nt: TGTGCCTGGAGTGCCCTAGGGACTAGCCCAGAGACCCAGTACTTC

v_call: TRBV12-3/TRBV12-4
d_call: NA
clone_size: NA
j_call: TRBJ1-4
cdr3_aa: CASSLRVREKLFF
cdr3_nt: TGTGCCAGCAGTTTGAGGGTTCGGGAAAAACTGTTTTTT

v_call: TRBV5-1
d_call: NA
clone_size: NA
j_call: TRBJ2-2
cdr3_aa: CASRQTPGAGELFF
cdr3_nt: TGCGCCAGCAGGCAGACTCCAGGGGCCGGGGAGCTGTTTTTT

v_call: TRBV4-2
d_call: NA
clone_size: few
j_call: TRBJ1-5
cdr3_aa: CASSQDAAASNQPQHF
cdr3_nt: TGTGCCAGCAGCCAAGATGCGGCCGCTAGCAATCAGCCCCAGCATTTT

v_call: TRBV10-2
d_call: NA
clone_size: NA
j_call: TRBJ1-5
cdr3_aa: CASSESRSVRGPQHF
cdr3_nt: TGCGCCAGCAGTGAGTCTAGATCCGTACGGGGGCCCCAGCATTTT

v_call: TRBV28
d_call: TRBD1
clone_size: NA
j_call: TRBJ1-5
cdr3_aa: CASSRTGEDQPQHF
cdr3_nt: TGTGCCAGCAGTCGGACAGGGGAGGATCAGCCCCAGCATTTT

v_call: TRBV9
d_call: TRBD1
clone_size: NA
j_call: TRBJ2-3
cdr3_aa: CASSVGQGAGTDTQYF
cdr3_nt: TGTGCCAGCAGCGTAGGCCAGGGGGCTGGGACAGATACGCAGTATTTT

v_call: TRBV27
d_call: TRBD1
clone_size: NA
j_call: TRBJ1-5
cdr3_aa: CASSTGDNQPQHF
cdr3_nt: TGTGCCAGCTCCACAGGGGATAATCAGCCCCAGCATTTT

v_call: TRBV4-1
d_call: TRBD2
clone_size: NA
j_call: TRBJ2-1
cdr3_aa: CASSQVGTIANEQFF
cdr3_nt: TGCGCCAGCAGCCAAGTTGGGACTATCGCCAATGAGCAGTTCTTC